The source of this T cell receptor beta chain is a study of OX40 agonist ivuxolimab in advanced cancers. Study-wide context: Age averaged 60 years (range roughly 20 to 90), and less than 85% were male. Among those treated, three patients had partial responses, one with hepatocellular carcinoma and two with cutaneous melanoma.

A note on this clone: Its antigen is undetermined. Within the sample, other DNA sequences also encode this same CDR3.

Findings and limits, study-wide: Expanded clones were, on average, more numerous in CD8+ T cells than in CD4+. At 0.1 to 3.0 mg/kg and by week 6, clonal expansion occurred in CD4+ and CD8+ blood T cells.

Data came from immunoSEQ multiplex PCR; TCRdb stores just in-frame clones and leaves some out. Among approximately 89,000 clones listed, roughly 88% were seen once. The sequences come from CD4+ or CD8+ T cells sorted from blood, collected in a trial of the OX40 agonist ivuxolimab. This receptor was obtained from an adult with an advanced solid tumor such as melanoma, head and neck, liver or kidney cancer.

Written as DNA, the CDR3 is TGTGCCAGCAGTTACTCGGGCCAGCGGTACGAGCAGTACTTC. Translated: CASSYSGQRYEQYF. The V call is TRBV6-5, the J call TRBJ2-7; a possible D gene is TRBD2 (5 bases). V lost 0 bases, J lost 4 bases, and 10 bases lay in between. Germline V gene data show CDR1 as MNHEY and CDR2 as SVGAGI. The CDR3 covers 14 residues.